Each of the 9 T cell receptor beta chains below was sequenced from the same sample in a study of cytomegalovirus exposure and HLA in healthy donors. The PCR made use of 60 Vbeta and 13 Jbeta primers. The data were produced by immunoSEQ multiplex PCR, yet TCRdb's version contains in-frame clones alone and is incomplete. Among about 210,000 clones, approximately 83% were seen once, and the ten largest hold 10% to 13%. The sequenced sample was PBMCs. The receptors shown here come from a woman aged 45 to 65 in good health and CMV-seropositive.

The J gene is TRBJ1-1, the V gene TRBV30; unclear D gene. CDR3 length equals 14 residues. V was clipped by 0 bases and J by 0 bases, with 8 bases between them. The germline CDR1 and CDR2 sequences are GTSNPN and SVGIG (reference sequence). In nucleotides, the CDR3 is TGTGCCTGGAGTGTGCAGGACTTGAACACTGAAGCTTTCTTT. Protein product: CAWSVQDLNTEAFF.

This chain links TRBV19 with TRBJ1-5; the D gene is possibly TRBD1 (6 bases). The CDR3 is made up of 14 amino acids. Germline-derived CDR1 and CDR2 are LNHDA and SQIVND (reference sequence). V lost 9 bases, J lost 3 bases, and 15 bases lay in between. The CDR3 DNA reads TGTGCCAGCAGCCGGGGGGCGAACAATCAGCCCCAGCATTTT. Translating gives CASSRGANNQPQHF.

The CDR3 loop is CASRITGPWGYTF. As DNA, the CDR3 is TGTGCCAGCAGAATCACAGGCCCCTGGGGCTACACCTTC. The chain joins TRBV28 to TRBJ1-2, with D maybe TRBD1 (5 bases). The V gene's germline CDR1 is MDHEN and CDR2 SYDVKM. V was cut by 6 bases and J by 8 bases, with 16 bases left in between. This CDR3 contains 13 residues.

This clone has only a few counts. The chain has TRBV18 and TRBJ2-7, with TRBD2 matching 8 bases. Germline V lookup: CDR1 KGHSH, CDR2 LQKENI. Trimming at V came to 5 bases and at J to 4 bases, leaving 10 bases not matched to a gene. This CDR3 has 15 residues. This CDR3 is CASSSGGGLGYEQYF. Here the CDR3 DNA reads TGTGCCAGCTCATCAGGCGGGGGGCTGGGGTACGAGCAGTACTTC.

This CDR3 is CASSNEGGSGDTQYF. As DNA, the CDR3 is TGTGCCAGCAGCAACGAGGGAGGTTCAGGGGATACGCAGTATTTT. The chain has TRBV11-1 and TRBJ2-3; maybe TRBD2 (6 bases). V was trimmed by 5 bases and J by 6 bases, leaving 18 bases between them. The CDR3 sequence is 15 residues long. Germline V CDR1 and CDR2: SGHAT, FQDESV (reference sequence).

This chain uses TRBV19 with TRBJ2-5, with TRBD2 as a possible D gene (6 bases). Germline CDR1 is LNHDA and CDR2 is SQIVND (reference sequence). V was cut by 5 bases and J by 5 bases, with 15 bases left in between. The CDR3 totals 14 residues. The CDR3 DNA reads TGTGCCAGTAGTCCCCCCGGGGGTTGGGAGACCCAGTACTTC. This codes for CASSPPGGWETQYF.

Written as DNA, the CDR3 is TGTGCCAGCAGCTTGGCGTTAGCGGGGGAGAACACCGGGGAGCTGTTTTTT. Its protein is CASSLALAGENTGELFF. The gene calls are TRBV5-4 and TRBJ2-2, with 9 bases identical to TRBD2. The CDR3 loop spans 17 amino acids. The V gene end was trimmed by 0 bases and the J gene end by 1 base; junction bases not matched to a gene: 4. Looked up from germline, CDR1 is SGHNT and CDR2 is YYREEE (reference sequence).

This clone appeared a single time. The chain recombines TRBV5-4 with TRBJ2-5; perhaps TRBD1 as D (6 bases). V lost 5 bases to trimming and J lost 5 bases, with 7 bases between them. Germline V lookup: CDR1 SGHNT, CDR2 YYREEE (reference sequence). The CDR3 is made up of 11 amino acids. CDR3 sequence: CASRQGETQYF. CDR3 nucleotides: TGTGCCAGCAGACAGGGTGAGACCCAGTACTTC.

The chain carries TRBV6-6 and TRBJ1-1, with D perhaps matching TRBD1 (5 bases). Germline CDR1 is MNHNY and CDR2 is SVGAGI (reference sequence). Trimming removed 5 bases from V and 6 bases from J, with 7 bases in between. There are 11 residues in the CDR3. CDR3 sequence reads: CASSPRAEAFF. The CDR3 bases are TGTGCCAGCAGTCCCAGGGCTGAAGCTTTCTTT.